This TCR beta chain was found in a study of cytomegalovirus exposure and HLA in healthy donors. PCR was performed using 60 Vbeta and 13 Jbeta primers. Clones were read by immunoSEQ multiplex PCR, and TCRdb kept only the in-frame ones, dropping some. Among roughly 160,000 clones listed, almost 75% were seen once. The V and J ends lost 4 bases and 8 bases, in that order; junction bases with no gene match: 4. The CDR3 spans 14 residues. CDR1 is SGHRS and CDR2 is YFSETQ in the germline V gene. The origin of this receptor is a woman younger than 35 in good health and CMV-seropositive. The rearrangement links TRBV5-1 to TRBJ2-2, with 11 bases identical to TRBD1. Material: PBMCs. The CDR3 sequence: CASSKGQGAGELFF. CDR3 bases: TGCGCCAGCAGCAAAGGACAGGGGGCAGGGGAGCTGTTTTTT.